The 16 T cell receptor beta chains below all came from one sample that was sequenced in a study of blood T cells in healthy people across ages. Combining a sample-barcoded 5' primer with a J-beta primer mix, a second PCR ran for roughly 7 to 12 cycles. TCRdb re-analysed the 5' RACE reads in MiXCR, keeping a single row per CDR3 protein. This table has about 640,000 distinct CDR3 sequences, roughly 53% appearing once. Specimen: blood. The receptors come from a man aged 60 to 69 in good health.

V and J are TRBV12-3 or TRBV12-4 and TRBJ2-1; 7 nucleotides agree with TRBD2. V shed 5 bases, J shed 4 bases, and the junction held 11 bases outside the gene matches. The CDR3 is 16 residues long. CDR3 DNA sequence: TGTGCCAGCAGTCCCCACTGGGCGGGGGAGTACAATGAGCAGTTCTTC. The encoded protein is CASSPHWAGEYNEQFF.

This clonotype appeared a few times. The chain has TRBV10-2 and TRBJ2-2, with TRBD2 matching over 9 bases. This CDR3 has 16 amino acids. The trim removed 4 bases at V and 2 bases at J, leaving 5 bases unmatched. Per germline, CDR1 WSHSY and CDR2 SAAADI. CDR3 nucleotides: TGCGCCAGCAGTGGCCTAGCGGGACAAAACACCGGGGAGCTGTTTTTT. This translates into CASSGLAGQNTGELFF.

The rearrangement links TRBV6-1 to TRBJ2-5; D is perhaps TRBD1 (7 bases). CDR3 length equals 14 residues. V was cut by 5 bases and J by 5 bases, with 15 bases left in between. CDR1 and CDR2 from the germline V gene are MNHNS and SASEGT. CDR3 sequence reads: CASSPRDSGETQYF. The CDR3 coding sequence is TGTGCCAGCAGTCCCCGGGACAGCGGGGAGACCCAGTACTTC.

The DNA for the CDR3 is TGTGCCAGCAGTACCATCCGGAACACCATATATTTT. Its protein is CASSTIRNTIYF. The chain has TRBV2 and TRBJ1-3; no definite D call. Trimming took off 5 bases at V and 7 bases at J, with 9 bases between the two ends. There are 12 residues in the CDR3. The germline V gene has CDR1 SNHLY and CDR2 FYNNEI.

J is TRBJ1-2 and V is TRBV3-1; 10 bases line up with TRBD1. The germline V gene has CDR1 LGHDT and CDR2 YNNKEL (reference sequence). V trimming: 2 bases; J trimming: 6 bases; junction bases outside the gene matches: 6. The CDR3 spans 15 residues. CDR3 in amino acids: CASSQSGTGDDGYTF. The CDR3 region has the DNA TGTGCCAGCAGCCAATCCGGGACAGGGGACGATGGCTACACCTTC.

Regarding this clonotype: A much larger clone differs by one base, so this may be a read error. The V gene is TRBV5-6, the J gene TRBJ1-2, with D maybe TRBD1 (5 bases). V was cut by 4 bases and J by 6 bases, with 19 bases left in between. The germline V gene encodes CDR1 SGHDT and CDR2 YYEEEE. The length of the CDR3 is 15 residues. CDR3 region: CASSPLQAGGDGYTF. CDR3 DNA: TGTGCCAGCAGCCCGTTACAGGCGGGAGGCGATGGCTACACCTTC.

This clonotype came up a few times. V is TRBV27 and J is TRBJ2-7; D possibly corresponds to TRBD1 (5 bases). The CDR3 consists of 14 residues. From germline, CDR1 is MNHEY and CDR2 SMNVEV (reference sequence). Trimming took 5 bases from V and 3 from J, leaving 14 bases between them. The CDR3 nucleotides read TGTGCCAGCAGTCCCCGTCAGGGTCACTACGAGCAGTACTTC. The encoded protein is CASSPRQGHYEQYF.

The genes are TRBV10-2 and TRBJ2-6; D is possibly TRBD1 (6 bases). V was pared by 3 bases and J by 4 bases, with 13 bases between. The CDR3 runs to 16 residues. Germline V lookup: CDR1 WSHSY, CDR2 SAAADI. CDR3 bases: TGCGCCAGCAGTGACCCCGGACAGTCGGGGGCCAACGTCCTGACTTTC. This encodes CASSDPGQSGANVLTF.

CDR3 sequence reads: CASSLAGGMDGYTF. The CDR3 DNA reads as TGCGCCAGCAGCTTGGCCGGGGGCATGGATGGCTACACCTTC. The gene calls are TRBV5-1 and TRBJ1-2; a weak D match, TRBD1 (6 bases). The CDR3 length is 14 residues. CDR1 is SGHRS, CDR2 YFSETQ, per germline. V was trimmed by 0 bases and J by 6 bases, leaving 12 bases between them. The full variable domain, in which reference TRBV5-1 and TRBJ1-2 provide the parts outside the CDR3, is KAGVTQTPRYLIKTRGQQVTLSCSPISGHRSVSWYQQTPGQGLQFLFEYFSETQRNKGNFPGRFSGRQFSNSRSEMNVSTLELGDSALYLCASSLAGGMDGYTFGSGTRLTVV.

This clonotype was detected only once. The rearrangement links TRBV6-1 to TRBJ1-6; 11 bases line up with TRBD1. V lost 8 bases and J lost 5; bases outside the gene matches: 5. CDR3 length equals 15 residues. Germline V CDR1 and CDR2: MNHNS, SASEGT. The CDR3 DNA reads TGTGCCAGCTTTCGGGACAGGGGGAATAATTCACCCCTCCACTTT. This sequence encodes CASFRDRGNNSPLHF.

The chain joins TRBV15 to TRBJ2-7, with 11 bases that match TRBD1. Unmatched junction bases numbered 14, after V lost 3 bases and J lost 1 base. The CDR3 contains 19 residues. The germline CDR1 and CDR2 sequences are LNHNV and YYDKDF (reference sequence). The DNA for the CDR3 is TGTGCCACCAGCAGTTCTGAAACCCAGGGACAGGGGGTTTCCTACGAGCAGTACTTC. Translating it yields CATSSSETQGQGVSYEQYF.

The CDR3 sequence: CASSTSGGPGYIQYF. CDR3 coding DNA: TGTGCCAGCAGTACTAGCGGGGGGCCAGGATACATTCAGTACTTC. V and J are TRBV2 and TRBJ2-4, with TRBD2 identical over 12 bases. The CDR3 spans 15 residues. From germline, CDR1 is SNHLY and CDR2 FYNNEI. J gave up 8 bases and V 5 bases, and 7 bases lay outside the gene matches.

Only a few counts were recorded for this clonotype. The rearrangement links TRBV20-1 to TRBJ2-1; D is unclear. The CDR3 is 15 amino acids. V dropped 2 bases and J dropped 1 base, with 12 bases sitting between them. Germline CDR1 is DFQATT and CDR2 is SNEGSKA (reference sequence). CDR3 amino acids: CSARRLTLSYNEQFF. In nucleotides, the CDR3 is TGCAGTGCTAGACGACTTACCTTATCCTACAATGAGCAGTTCTTC.

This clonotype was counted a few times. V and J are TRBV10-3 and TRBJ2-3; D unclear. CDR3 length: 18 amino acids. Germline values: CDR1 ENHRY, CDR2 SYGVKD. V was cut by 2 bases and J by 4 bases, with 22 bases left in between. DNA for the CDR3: TGTGCCATCAGTGAGGACTCGGGCTCCGCAAGTTACGCAGATACGCAGTATTTT. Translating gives CAISEDSGSASYADTQYF.

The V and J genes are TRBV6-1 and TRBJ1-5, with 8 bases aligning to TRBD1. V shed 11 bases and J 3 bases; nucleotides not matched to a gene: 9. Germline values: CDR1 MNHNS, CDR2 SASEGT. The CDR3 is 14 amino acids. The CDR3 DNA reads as TGTGCCGGCGCCCGGACAGGGCTCAATCAGCCCCAGCATTTT. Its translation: CAGARTGLNQPQHF.

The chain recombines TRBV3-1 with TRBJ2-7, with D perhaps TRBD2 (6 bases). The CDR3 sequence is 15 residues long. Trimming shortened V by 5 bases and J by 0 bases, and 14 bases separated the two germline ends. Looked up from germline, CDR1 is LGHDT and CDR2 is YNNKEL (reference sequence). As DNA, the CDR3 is TGTGCCAGCAGCGATTTAGGGAGGAGCTCCTACGAGCAGTACTTC. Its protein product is CASSDLGRSSYEQYF.